The rows below give T cell receptor beta chains drawn from one sample of a study of T cell changes during pregnancy in multiple sclerosis. The protocol was immunoSEQ multiplex PCR, while the TCRdb copy is restricted to in-frame clones and leaves out a portion. The sample contains around 41,000 clones, under 95% of which appear only once. The sample was CD4+ T cells from peripheral blood mononuclear cells, taken in the third trimester of pregnancy. The receptor source for this set is a female donor in good health, enrolled as a control in a pregnancy study. The CDR3 runs from the conserved cysteine through the conserved F or W.

J: TRBJ2-7; V: TRBV18; length: 15; CDR3: CASSDGTGATYEQYF
J: TRBJ1-2; V: TRBV19; length: 13; CDR3: CASSALVSYGYTF
J: TRBJ1-1; V: TRBV10-3; length: 14; CDR3: CAISGTGGVTEAFF
J: TRBJ2-2; V: TRBV27; length: 17; CDR3: CASSSPFASGSTGELFF
J: TRBJ2-2; V: TRBV5-5; length: 18; CDR3: CASSLSLAGGRNTGELFF
J: TRBJ2-7; V: TRBV5-4; length: 12; CDR3: CASTQGLEEQYF
J: TRBJ2-7; V: TRBV7-9; length: 16; CDR3: CASSPKGSSVSYEQYF
J: TRBJ2-7; V: TRBV28; length: 13; CDR3: CASRLGMAYEQYF
J: TRBJ1-1; V: TRBV10-1; length: 13; CDR3: CASSGLRDTEAFF
J: TRBJ2-4; V: TRBV5-1; length: 14; CDR3: CASSVGTGGNIQYF
J: TRBJ1-1; V: TRBV2; length: 17; CDR3: CASLYGTAVGVRTEAFF
J: TRBJ2-5; V: TRBV14; length: 17; CDR3: CASSQRGQGITQETQYF